A selection of T cell receptor beta chains follows, all from one sample in a study of blood T cell repertoires in COVID-19. Measured with immunoSEQ multiplex PCR; TCRdb has only the in-frame clones, and not every one. The sample yields approximately 84,000 clones, about 77% seen once. Sample: peripheral blood. Receptors were obtained from a human donor in a cohort sampled during active COVID-19. Each CDR3 is given with its conserved first and last residue. Each record gives: CDR3 length, V gene, J gene, CDR3 protein.

18,TRBV7-7,TRBJ1-1,CASGNTQEGDVPNTEAFF
13,TRBV18,TRBJ2-5,CASSPGLEETQYF
12,TRBV7-9,TRBJ1-3,CASSRDMNTIYF
18,TRBV28,TRBJ1-1,CASSLFPGQGAFNTEAFF
14,TRBV6-5,TRBJ1-2,CASSSTGGWYGYTF
14,TRBV2,TRBJ2-1,CASSEQGAYNEQFF
14,TRBV5-1,TRBJ1-1,CASSRQGVGTEAFF
14,TRBV19,TRBJ2-2,CASSIGGYTGELFF
15,TRBV2,TRBJ1-1,CASNGGRHLNTEAFF
14,TRBV29-1,TRBJ2-5,CSVLLAGVQETQYF
15,TRBV27,TRBJ2-3,CASSLSGSVTDTQYF
15,TRBV6-5,TRBJ2-7,CASSYDTPIGYEQYF
18,TRBV7-2,TRBJ1-1,CASTRIAGQGAPGTEAFF
15,TRBV5-4,TRBJ2-1,CASSPSGSSYNEQFF
14,TRBV5-4,TRBJ1-2,CASSEWTARKGYTF
14,TRBV28,TRBJ1-3,CASSFQAFSYTIYF
15,TRBV3-1/TRBV3-2,TRBJ2-7,CASRPSQAGSYEQYF
14,TRBV5-1,TRBJ2-5,CASSLSPGKETQYF
12,TRBV4-1,TRBJ1-2,CASSHGGSGYTF
13,TRBV2,TRBJ1-1,CAKRRGGGTEAFF
20,TRBV10-1,TRBJ1-5,CASSEHGEGQGPYSNQPQHF
11,TRBV25-1,TRBJ1-1,CASSGGGEAFF
15,TRBV11-2,TRBJ2-3,CASSSTSGGADTQYF
15,TRBV13,TRBJ2-1,CASSFQSGTHNEQFF
14,TRBV6-6,TRBJ1-1,CASNTDRDSTEAFF
13,TRBV18,TRBJ2-1,CASSSLPGNEQFF
20,TRBV5-1,TRBJ1-2,CASSLVTSNRLGQGFGGYTF
15,TRBV5-8,TRBJ2-3,CASSTRTGYTDTQYF
15,TRBV28,TRBJ1-5,CASSLPITGVQPQHF
13,TRBV12-3/TRBV12-4,TRBJ1-1,CASNWDRRNKAFF
13,TRBV28,TRBJ2-7,CASSTTGLSEQYF
16,TRBV28,TRBJ2-2,CASSLWQGLNTGELFF
15,TRBV6-6,TRBJ2-2,CASLRDRLYGGELFF
13,TRBV28,TRBJ1-1,CASSLLGGYEAFF
18,TRBV5-1,TRBJ2-3,CASSWGRLAGADTDTQYF
12,TRBV6-6,TRBJ1-5,CASGQGNQPQHF
12,TRBV27,TRBJ2-7,CASSTTGYEQYF
14,TRBV5-4,TRBJ2-7,CASSSQGASYEQYF
15,TRBV28,TRBJ2-1,CASSPREAGGNEQFF
15,TRBV29-1,TRBJ2-5,CSVGIGASAQETQYF